This T cell receptor (beta chain) was found in a study of T cell responses to AZD1222 COVID-19 vaccine. Study conclusions and caveats: Close to half of spike-specific TCRs reportedly recognize unmutated variant regions. Donors were chiefly white British, with a greater number of females, and clonal diversity was perhaps underestimated. Repertoires in all cases were sampled only once the peak T cell response had passed. Seropositive at baseline were only 5 or 6 AZD1222 recipients.

Measured with immunoSEQ multiplex PCR; TCRdb has only the in-frame clones, and not every one. The table has about 80,000 clones, roughly nine tenths seen once. Germline V gene lookup returns CDR1 LGHNT and CDR2 FRNRAP. This CDR3 is 12 amino acids long. V was cut by 7 bases and J by 0 bases, with 4 bases left in between. In this sample, this clone turned up once. Its antigen is as yet unknown. This specimen consisted of peripheral blood, obtained on day 0 of AZD1222 vaccination. This clonotype originated in an adult in good health. This chain connects TRBV12-5 to TRBJ2-1; no firm D call. The DNA of the CDR3 is TGTGCTAGTGATAGCTCCTACAATGAGCAGTTCTTC. Its protein is CASDSSYNEQFF.